This T cell receptor (beta chain) was recorded in a study of blood T cells in healthy people across ages. Study-wide findings and caveats: The study found more naive CD4+ cells and higher diversity in long-lived than aged donors. Measured against age, TCR beta diversity per million T cells decreased in a roughly linear manner.

For the second PCR, which ran for about 6 to 11 cycles, a sample-barcoded 5' primer and a J-beta primer mix were used. Each CDR3 protein gets one entry after TCRdb re-called the 5' RACE reads with MiXCR. The sample contains hundreds of thousands of distinct CDR3 sequences, about 30% of which appear only once. Researchers collected roughly 10 milliliters of peripheral blood from every single donor. Per individual sample, total RNA of at least 6 micrograms was extracted. Trimming shortened V by 9 bases and J by 7 bases, and 16 bases separated the two germline ends. Germline CDR1 is LNHNV and CDR2 is YYDKDF (reference sequence). This CDR3 has 13 residues. This clonotype was seen at least ten times. Its antigen is not identified.

The sequence was obtained from a woman aged 80 or older in good health. This chain links TRBV15 with TRBJ2-1, with D possibly TRBD2 on 5 matching bases. Sequences were obtained from blood. The CDR3 loop is CATTRPGGNEQFF. CDR3 sequence (DNA): TGTGCCACAACCCGGCCGGGCGGGAATGAGCAGTTCTTC. The full variable domain, with the rest looked up from reference TRBV15 and TRBJ2-1, is DAMVIQNPRYQVTQFGKPVTLSCSQTLNHNVMYWYQQKSSQAPKLLFHYYDKDFNNEADTPDNFQSRRPNTSFCFLDIRSPGLGDTAMYLCATTRPGGNEQFFGPGTRLTVL.